Listed here are 24 T cell receptor beta chains from one sample, sequenced in a study of blood T cell repertoires in COVID-19. The table came from immunoSEQ multiplex PCR; TCRdb's copy has only in-frame clones and leaves some out. The repertoire holds approximately 150,000 clones, with 87% as singletons. Sample: PBMCs or T cells enriched from blood (not recorded which). The source of these receptors is a man aged 55 to 69 who had recovered from COVID-19.

This sequence joins TRBV7-8 and TRBJ2-2; 15 bases map to TRBD2. This CDR3 comprises 17 residues. Germline CDR1 reads SGHVS; CDR2 reads FQNEAQ. V lost 5 bases and J lost 5; bases outside the gene matches: 6. CDR3 amino acids: CASSQRTSGGGTGELFF. The CDR3 region has the DNA TGTGCCAGCAGCCAAAGGACTAGCGGGGGGGGAACCGGGGAGCTGTTTTTT.

The V and J genes are TRBV5-6 and TRBJ1-2, with 10 bases that match TRBD1. This CDR3 spans 16 amino acids. With V trimmed by 1 base and J by 4 bases, 7 bases remained unmatched. CDR1 is SGHDT, CDR2 YYEEEE, per germline. CDR3 nucleotides: TGTGCCAGCAGCTTGAGTGGGACAGGGGTTGGCTATGGCTACACCTTC. It yields the protein CASSLSGTGVGYGYTF.

J is TRBJ2-7 and V is TRBV28; 9 nucleotides agree with TRBD2. V shed 7 bases and J 6 bases; nucleotides not matched to a gene: 10. This CDR3 region has 14 residues. Germline V gene data show CDR1 as MDHEN and CDR2 as SYDVKM. CDR3: CASMVGLAGSEQYF. The CDR3 coding sequence is TGTGCCAGCATGGTGGGGCTAGCGGGAAGCGAGCAGTACTTC. The full variable domain, completed using reference TRBV28 and TRBJ2-7, is DVKVTQSSRYLVKRTGEKVFLECVQDMDHENMFWYRQDPGLGLRLIYFSYDVKMKEKGDIPEGYSVSREKKERFSLILESASTNQTSMYLCASMVGLAGSEQYFGPGTRLTVT.

The chain employs TRBV2 and TRBJ1-5, with no clear D. The CDR3 is made up of 14 amino acids. Trimming pared 4 bases from V and 0 bases from J, leaving 7 bases between. CDR1 and CDR2 (germline): SNHLY, FYNNEI. The CDR3 spells CASSVWASNQPQHF. The CDR3 nucleotides are TGTGCCAGCAGTGTCTGGGCTAGCAATCAGCCCCAGCATTTT.

The chain joins TRBV3-1 (or the pseudogene TRBV3-2) to TRBJ1-2, with TRBD1 as a possible D gene (6 bases). The V end was cut by 3 bases, the J end by 2 bases, with 10 bases between. CDR1 and CDR2 (germline): LGHDT, YNNKEL (reference sequence). The CDR3 runs to 14 residues. Here the CDR3 reads CASSHRDNNYGYTF. In nucleotides, the CDR3 is TGTGCCAGCAGCCACCGGGACAACAACTATGGCTACACCTTC.

The chain links TRBV7-9 to TRBJ2-1, with 13 bases aligning to TRBD2. The CDR3 has 14 amino acids. Germline CDR1 and CDR2: SEHNR and FQNEAQ (reference sequence). After removal of 10 bases from V and 7 bases from J, the junction contained 7 bases not matched to a gene. CDR3 region: CATPGLAGRNEQFF. CDR3 coding DNA: TGTGCCACCCCGGGACTAGCGGGAAGAAATGAGCAGTTCTTC.

J is TRBJ1-4 and V is TRBV3-1 (or the pseudogene TRBV3-2), with 7 bases matching TRBD1. After removal of 5 bases from V and 3 bases from J, the junction contained 3 bases not matched to a gene. The CDR3 extends over 14 amino acids. Looked up from germline, CDR1 is LGHDT and CDR2 is YNNKEL (reference sequence). This CDR3 is CASSRDSSNEKLFF. The CDR3 DNA reads as TGTGCCAGCAGCAGGGACAGCTCTAATGAAAAACTGTTTTTT.

This chain joins TRBV4-2 and TRBJ2-7, with TRBD2 matching 10 bases. Germline-derived CDR1 and CDR2 are LGHNA and YNFKEQ. V trimming: 6 bases; J trimming: 3 bases; junction bases outside the gene matches: 8. There are 15 residues in the CDR3. The CDR3 here is CASSLLTSGDYEQYF. The CDR3 nucleotides read TGTGCCAGCAGTCTACTTACTAGCGGGGACTACGAGCAGTACTTC.

This clone was detected a few times. The genes are TRBV19 and TRBJ2-7; TRBD1 is a possible D gene (6 bases). Trimming took off 9 bases at V and 4 bases at J, with 10 bases between the two ends. Germline loops: CDR1 LNHDA, CDR2 SQIVND (reference sequence). The CDR3 extends over 11 amino acids. CDR3 bases: TGTGCCAGCGGGACAATTTACGAGCAGTACTTC. Its translation is CASGTIYEQYF.

The chain joins TRBV7-9 to TRBJ1-1; D is possibly TRBD1 (5 bases). Trimming cost V 3 bases and J 6 bases, with 8 bases left between them. The CDR3 is made up of 12 amino acids. The germline V gene has CDR1 SEHNR and CDR2 FQNEAQ (reference sequence). CDR3: CASSFSGSEAFF. The CDR3 bases are TGTGCCAGCAGCTTTTCAGGGTCTGAAGCTTTCTTT. Full variable domain (remainder filled in from reference TRBV7-9 and TRBJ1-1): DTGVSQNPRHKITKRGQNVTFRCDPISEHNRLYWYRQTLGQGPEFLTYFQNEAQLEKSRLLSDRFSAERPKGSFSTLEIQRTEQGDSAMYLCASSFSGSEAFFGQGTRLTVV.

The chain carries TRBV5-4 and TRBJ1-2; D is undetermined. CDR3 size: 14 residues. Germline CDR1 SGHNT, CDR2 YYREEE (reference sequence). Trimming stripped 0 bases from V and 0 bases from J, with 6 bases between. The CDR3: CASSLGTANYGYTF. CDR3 in DNA: TGTGCCAGCAGCTTGGGAACAGCTAACTATGGCTACACCTTC.

This sequence joins TRBV28 and TRBJ2-7; D perhaps matches TRBD2 (6 bases). The V gene's germline CDR1 is MDHEN and CDR2 SYDVKM. V lost 8 bases and J lost 12, with 20 bases in between. This CDR3 contains 12 residues. CDR3 DNA sequence: TGTGCCAGCTTCGGCGGGCGCGGGAAAGCGTACTTC. Translation gives CASFGGRGKAYF.

This clone has just a few counts. This sequence joins TRBV19 and TRBJ2-1, with 8 bases identical to TRBD2. V dropped 7 bases and J dropped 5; count of bases not matched to a gene: 10. Germline values: CDR1 LNHDA, CDR2 SQIVND (reference sequence). The CDR3 has 15 residues. The CDR3 DNA reads TGTGCCAGTACCCGGCGGGGGGCTATGGACAATGAGCAGTTCTTC. Protein sequence: CASTRRGAMDNEQFF.

This rearrangement joins TRBV15 to TRBJ1-5, with a tentative D call TRBD1 (5 bases). Per germline, CDR1 LNHNV and CDR2 YYDKDF (reference sequence). The V end lost 0 bases, the J end lost 9 bases, and 12 bases lay between the germline ends. This CDR3 spans 14 amino acids. The CDR3 bases are TGTGCCACCAGCAGAGATACGGGGCGGGGGCCCCAGCATTTT. Its translation is CATSRDTGRGPQHF.

This rearrangement joins TRBV10-2 to TRBJ1-2, with D unresolved. Germline V lookup: CDR1 WSHSY, CDR2 SAAADI. This CDR3 region has 13 residues. The V end was cut by 0 bases, the J end by 8 bases, with 10 bases between. CDR3 sequence reads: CASSESTLTGYTF. CDR3 coding DNA: TGCGCCAGCAGTGAGTCAACTCTAACGGGCTACACCTTC.

The V gene is TRBV24-1, the J gene TRBJ2-1, with D unclear. The CDR3 is made up of 14 amino acids. Trimming left V 0 bases short and J 9 bases short, with 11 bases between. Germline V CDR1 and CDR2: KGHDR, SFDVKD. The CDR3 sequence: CATSDLPSGGEQFF. CDR3 DNA sequence: TGTGCCACCAGTGATTTGCCCTCGGGTGGTGAGCAGTTCTTC.

The chain couples TRBV24-1 to TRBJ2-1; D remains ambiguous. The CDR3 length is 12 residues. The V end lost 4 bases, the J end lost 9 bases, and 9 bases lay between the germline ends. Germline CDR1 and CDR2: KGHDR and SFDVKD. The CDR3 spells CATSEQTSEQFF. CDR3 DNA sequence: TGTGCCACCAGTGAACAGACGAGTGAGCAGTTCTTC.

This chain connects TRBV5-6 to TRBJ2-1; 9 bases are a match to TRBD1. J was trimmed by 4 bases and V by 7 bases; bases with no gene match: 6. The CDR3 is made up of 14 amino acids. Germline V lookup: CDR1 SGHDT, CDR2 YYEEEE. In DNA form, the CDR3 reads TGTGCCAGCGGTACGGGACAGGGATACAATGAGCAGTTCTTC. As protein: CASGTGQGYNEQFF.

The chain joins TRBV6-5 to TRBJ2-7; 11 bases are a match to TRBD2. V gave up 10 bases and J gave up 0 bases; unmatched junction bases: 8. The germline V gene has CDR1 MNHEY and CDR2 SVGAGI. CDR3 length equals 15 residues. CDR3 nucleotide sequence: TGTGCCACCACTATAGCGGGAGGGTTCTCCTACGAGCAGTACTTC. Residues: CATTIAGGFSYEQYF.

J is TRBJ2-1 and V is TRBV28; 10 nucleotides line up with TRBD2. Germline V lookup: CDR1 MDHEN, CDR2 SYDVKM. The CDR3 spans 11 residues. V was pared by 6 bases and J by 15 bases, with 5 bases of the junction left unmatched. CDR3 nucleotides: TGTGCCAGCAGATCTAGCGGGAGTCCGTTCTTC. Residues: CASRSSGSPFF.

V and J are TRBV30 and TRBJ2-5; 9 bases agree with TRBD1. V was pared by 5 bases and J by 2 bases, with 0 bases of the junction left unmatched. The CDR3 sequence is 12 residues long. Germline loops: CDR1 GTSNPN, CDR2 SVGIG (reference sequence). The CDR3 region has the DNA TGTGCCTGGGACAGGGGGCAAGAGACCCAGTACTTC. The encoded protein is CAWDRGQETQYF.

V gene TRBV20-1 combines with J gene TRBJ1-5, with 8 bases that match TRBD1. Trimming took 3 bases from V and 5 from J; bases not matched to a gene: 6. The CDR3 is made up of 14 amino acids. Germline assignment: CDR1 DFQATT and CDR2 SNEGSKA (reference sequence). The CDR3 coding sequence is TGCAGTGCTAGTTCCAGGGGGCTGGATCAGCCCCAGCATTTT. Translation gives CSASSRGLDQPQHF.

The CDR3 region has the DNA TGTGCCAGCAGCCTCCTGTCAGGGGGCGCCCCCCTAAATGAAAAACTGTTTTTT. Translation gives CASSLLSGGAPLNEKLFF. The J gene is TRBJ1-4, the V gene TRBV5-6, with 8 positions matching TRBD1. This CDR3 region has 18 residues. CDR1 and CDR2 from the germline V gene are SGHDT and YYEEEE. V shed 4 bases, J shed 5 bases, and the junction held 16 bases outside the gene matches.

This clone occurred a few times. The CDR3 coding sequence is TGTGCCAGCAGTGACGGGCAGGACTATGGCTACACCTTC. It yields the protein CASSDGQDYGYTF. This sequence joins TRBV6-4 and TRBJ1-2; no definite D call. CDR1 is MRHNA, CDR2 SNTAGT, per germline. CDR3 length: 13 amino acids. Trimming left V 2 bases short and J 3 bases short, with 7 bases between.